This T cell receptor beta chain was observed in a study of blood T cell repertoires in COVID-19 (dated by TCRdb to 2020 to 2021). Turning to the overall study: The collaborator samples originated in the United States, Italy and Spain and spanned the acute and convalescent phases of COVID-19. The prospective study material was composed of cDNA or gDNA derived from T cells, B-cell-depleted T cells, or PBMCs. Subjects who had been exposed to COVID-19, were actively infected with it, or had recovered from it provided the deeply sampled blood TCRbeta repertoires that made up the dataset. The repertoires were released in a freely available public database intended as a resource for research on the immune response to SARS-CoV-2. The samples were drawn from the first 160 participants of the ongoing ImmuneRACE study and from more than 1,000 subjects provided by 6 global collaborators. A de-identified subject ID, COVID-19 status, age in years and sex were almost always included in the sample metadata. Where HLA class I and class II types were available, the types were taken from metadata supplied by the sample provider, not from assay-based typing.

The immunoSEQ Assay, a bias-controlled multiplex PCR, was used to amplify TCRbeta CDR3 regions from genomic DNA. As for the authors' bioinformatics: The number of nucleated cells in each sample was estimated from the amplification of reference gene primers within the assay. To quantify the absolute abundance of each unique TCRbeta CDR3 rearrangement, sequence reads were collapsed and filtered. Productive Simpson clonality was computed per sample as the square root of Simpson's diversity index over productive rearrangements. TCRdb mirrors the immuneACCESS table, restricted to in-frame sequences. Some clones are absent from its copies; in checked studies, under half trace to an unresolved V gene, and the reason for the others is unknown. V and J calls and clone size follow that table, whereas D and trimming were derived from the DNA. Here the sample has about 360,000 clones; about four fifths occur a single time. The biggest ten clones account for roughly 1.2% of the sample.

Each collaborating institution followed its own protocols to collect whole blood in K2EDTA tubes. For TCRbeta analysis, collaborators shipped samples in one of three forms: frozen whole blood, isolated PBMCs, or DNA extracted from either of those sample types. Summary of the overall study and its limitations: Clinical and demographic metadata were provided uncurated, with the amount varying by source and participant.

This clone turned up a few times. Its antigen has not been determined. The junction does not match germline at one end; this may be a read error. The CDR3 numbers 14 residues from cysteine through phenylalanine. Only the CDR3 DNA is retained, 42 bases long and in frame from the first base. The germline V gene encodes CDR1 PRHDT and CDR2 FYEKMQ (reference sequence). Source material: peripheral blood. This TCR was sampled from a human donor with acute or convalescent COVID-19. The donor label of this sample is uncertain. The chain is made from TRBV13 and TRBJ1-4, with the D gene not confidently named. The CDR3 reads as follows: CASSLAGDAETLFF. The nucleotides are TGTGCCAGCAGCTTAGCCGGGGATGCGGAAACACTGTTTTTT.